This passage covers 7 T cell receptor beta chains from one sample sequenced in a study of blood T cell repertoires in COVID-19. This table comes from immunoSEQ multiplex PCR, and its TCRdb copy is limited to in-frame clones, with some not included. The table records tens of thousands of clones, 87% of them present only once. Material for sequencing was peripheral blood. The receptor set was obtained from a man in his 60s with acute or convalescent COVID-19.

In DNA, the CDR3 is TGTGCCAGCAGCCACGGGGTGGATCACTACGAGCAGTACTTC. It specifies CASSHGVDHYEQYF. The genes are TRBV3-1 (or the pseudogene TRBV3-2) and TRBJ2-7, with D possibly matching TRBD2 (5 bases). The ends were cut back, 3 bases at V and 3 bases at J, with 12 bases in the middle. This CDR3 region has 14 residues. Germline CDR1 reads LGHDT; CDR2 reads YNNKEL (reference sequence).

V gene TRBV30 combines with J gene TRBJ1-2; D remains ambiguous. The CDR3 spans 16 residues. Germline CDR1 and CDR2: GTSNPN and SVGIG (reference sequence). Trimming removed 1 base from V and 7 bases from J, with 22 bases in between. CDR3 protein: CAWSGTILVGLGGYTF. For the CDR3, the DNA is TGTGCCTGGAGTGGGACCATCTTGGTAGGACTCGGTGGCTACACCTTC.

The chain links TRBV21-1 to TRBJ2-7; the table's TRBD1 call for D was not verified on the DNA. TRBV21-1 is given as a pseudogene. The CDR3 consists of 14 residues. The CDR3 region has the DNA TGTGCCAGTAAGAAGGGGACAGGATCCTACGAGCAGTACTTC. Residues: CASKKGTGSYEQYF.

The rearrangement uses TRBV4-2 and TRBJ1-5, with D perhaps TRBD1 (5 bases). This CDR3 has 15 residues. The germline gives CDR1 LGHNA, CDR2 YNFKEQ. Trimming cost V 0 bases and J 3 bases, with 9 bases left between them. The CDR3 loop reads CASSQDLQVNQPQHF. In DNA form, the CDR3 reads TGTGCCAGCAGCCAAGATCTACAGGTCAATCAGCCCCAGCATTTT.

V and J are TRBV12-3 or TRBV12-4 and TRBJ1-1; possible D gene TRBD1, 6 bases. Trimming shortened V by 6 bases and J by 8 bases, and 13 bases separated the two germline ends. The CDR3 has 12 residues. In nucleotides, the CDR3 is TGTGCCAGCAGCTACAGGGATGAAGAAGCTTTCTTT. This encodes CASSYRDEEAFF.

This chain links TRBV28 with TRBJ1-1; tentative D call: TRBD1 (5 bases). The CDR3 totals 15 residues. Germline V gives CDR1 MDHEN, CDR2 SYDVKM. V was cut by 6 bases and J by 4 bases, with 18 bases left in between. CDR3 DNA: TGTGCCAGCAGCCCGCGGAAGGGGTGGGTCACTGAAGCTTTCTTT. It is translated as CASSPRKGWVTEAFF.

In DNA, the CDR3 is TGTGCCAGCAGCCCGACTCCTATGACAGGGAGCGAGCAGTACTTC. This gives the protein CASSPTPMTGSEQYF. This chain uses TRBV6-6 with TRBJ2-7, with 7 nucleotides matching TRBD1. The CDR3 covers 15 residues. CDR1 MNHNY and CDR2 SVGAGI come from the germline V gene (reference sequence). J gave up 6 bases and V 6 bases, and 14 bases lay outside the gene matches.